The clone carrying this T cell receptor beta chain was observed many times. These data originate in a study of blood T cells in healthy people across ages. CDR3 length equals 15 residues. The V segment lost 3 bases and the J segment 5 bases; nucleotides outside the gene matches: 6. Then a second PCR, running roughly 7 to 11 cycles, was carried out with a sample-barcoded 5' primer and a J-beta primer mix. MiXCR, run by TCRdb on the 5' RACE reads, gives a single entry per CDR3 protein. The sample shows hundreds of thousands of distinct CDR3 sequences, 40% to 65% of them seen only once. The V call is TRBV12-3 or TRBV12-4, the J call TRBJ2-5, with 10 positions matching TRBD2. Sequenced: blood. The TCR was taken from a woman aged 80 or older in good health. This CDR3 is CASSFQRGGKETQYF. The CDR3 DNA reads TGTGCCAGCAGTTTCCAGCGGGGGGGTAAGGAGACCCAGTACTTC.